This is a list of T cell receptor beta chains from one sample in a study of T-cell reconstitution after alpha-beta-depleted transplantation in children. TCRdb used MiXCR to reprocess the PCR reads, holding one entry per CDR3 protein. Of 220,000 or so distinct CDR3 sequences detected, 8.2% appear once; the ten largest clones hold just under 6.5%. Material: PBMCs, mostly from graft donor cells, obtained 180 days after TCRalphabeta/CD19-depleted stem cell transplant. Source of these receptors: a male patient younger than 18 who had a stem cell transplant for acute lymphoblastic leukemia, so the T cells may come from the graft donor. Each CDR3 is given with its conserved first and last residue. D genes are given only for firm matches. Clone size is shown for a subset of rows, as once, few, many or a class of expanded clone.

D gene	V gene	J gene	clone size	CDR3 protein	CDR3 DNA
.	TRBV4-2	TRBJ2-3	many	CASSPTVDTQYF	TGTGCCAGCAGCCCCACAGTGGATACGCAGTATTTT
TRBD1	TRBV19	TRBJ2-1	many	CASREDRGGEQFF	TGTGCCAGTAGGGAGGACAGGGGAGGTGAGCAGTTCTTC
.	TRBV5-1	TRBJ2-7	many	CASSLDRHQYF	TGCGCCAGCAGCTTGGACAGGCACCAGTACTTC
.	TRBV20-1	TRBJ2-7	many	CSARPHLEGEQYF	TGCAGTGCTAGACCTCACCTGGAAGGAGAGCAGTACTTC
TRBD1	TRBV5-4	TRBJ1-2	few	CASSVGTGYGYTF	TGTGCCAGCAGCGTAGGGACAGGCTATGGCTACACCTTC
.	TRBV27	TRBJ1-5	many	CATSPGTVNSNQPQHF	TGTGCCACTTCTCCCGGGACGGTAAATAGCAATCAGCCCCAGCATTTT
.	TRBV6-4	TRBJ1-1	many	CASSVGTGLNTEAFF	TGTGCCAGCAGTGTAGGAACAGGGCTGAACACTGAAGCTTTCTTT
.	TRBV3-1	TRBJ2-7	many	CASSQGGGAPYEQYF	TGTGCCAGCAGCCAAGGCGGGGGCGCACCCTACGAGCAGTACTTC
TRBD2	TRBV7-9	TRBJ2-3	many	CASSPPTSGRDTQYF	TGTGCCAGCAGCCCGCCGACTAGCGGGAGGGATACGCAGTATTTT
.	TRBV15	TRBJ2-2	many	CATSESGIGELFF	TGTGCCACCAGCGAGTCGGGGATCGGGGAGCTGTTTTTT
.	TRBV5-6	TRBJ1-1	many	CASSLPGFTEAFF	TGTGCCAGCAGCTTGCCGGGATTCACTGAAGCTTTCTTT
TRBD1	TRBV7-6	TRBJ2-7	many	CASSLEGTEGYEQYF	TGTGCCAGCAGCTTAGAGGGGACAGAAGGCTACGAGCAGTACTTC
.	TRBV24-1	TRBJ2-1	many	CATSDAGVNEQFF	TGTGCCACCAGTGATGCAGGGGTCAATGAGCAGTTCTTC
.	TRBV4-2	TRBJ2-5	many	CASSPGSPRAQYF	TGTGCCAGCAGCCCGGGATCCCCAAGGGCCCAGTACTTC
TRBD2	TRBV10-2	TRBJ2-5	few	CASSPAGGETQYF	TGCGCCAGCAGTCCTGCGGGGGGAGAGACCCAGTACTTC
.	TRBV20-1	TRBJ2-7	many	CSVSYRAYEQYF	TGCAGTGTCTCTTACAGGGCCTACGAGCAGTACTTC
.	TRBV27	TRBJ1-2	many	CASSPDGPFGYGYTF	TGTGCCAGCAGTCCCGACGGCCCGTTCGGCTATGGCTACACCTTC
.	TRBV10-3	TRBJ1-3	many	CATSLENTIYF	TGTGCCACCAGCCTGGAAAACACCATATATTTT
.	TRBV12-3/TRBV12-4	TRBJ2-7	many	CASSVRGEQYF	TGTGCCAGCAGTGTCCGGGGGGAGCAGTACTTC
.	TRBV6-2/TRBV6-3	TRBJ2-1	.	CASSSDSLGEQFF	TGTGCCAGCAGTTCCGACTCGTTAGGGGAGCAGTTCTTC
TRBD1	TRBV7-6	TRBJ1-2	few	CASSLRRTGYAGYTF	TGTGCCAGCAGCTTAAGGCGGACAGGGTATGCAGGCTACACCTTC
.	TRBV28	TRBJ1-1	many	CASSSIHTEAFF	TGTGCCAGCAGCTCCATCCACACTGAAGCTTTCTTT
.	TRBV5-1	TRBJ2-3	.	CASSRGREDTQYF	TGCGCCAGCAGCCGCGGCAGGGAAGATACGCAGTATTTT
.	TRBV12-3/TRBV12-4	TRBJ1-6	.	CASSLAPRPGPTSSSHNSPLHF	TGTGCCAGCAGTTTGGCCCCTCGGCCGGGACCGACGTCGAGCTCCCATAATTCACCCCTCCACTTT
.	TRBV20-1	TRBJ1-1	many	CSAKLYTEAFF	TGCAGTGCTAAGTTGTACACTGAAGCTTTCTTT
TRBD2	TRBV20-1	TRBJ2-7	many	CSARDGERGSYEQYF	TGCAGTGCTAGAGATGGCGAGCGGGGCTCCTACGAGCAGTACTTC
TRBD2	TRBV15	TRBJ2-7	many	CATSRDEAGRGYEQYF	TGTGCCACCAGCAGAGATGAAGCAGGGCGGGGGTACGAGCAGTACTTC
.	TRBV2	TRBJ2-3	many	CASRYGPSTDTQYF	TGTGCCAGCCGTTACGGGCCTAGCACAGATACGCAGTATTTT
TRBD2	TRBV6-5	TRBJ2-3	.	CASSYSPLSGGATDTQYF	TGTGCCAGCAGTTACTCTCCCCTATCGGGGGGGGCCACAGATACGCAGTATTTT
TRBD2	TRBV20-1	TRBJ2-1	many	CSATGLAGAEQFF	TGCAGTGCTACGGGACTAGCGGGAGCTGAGCAGTTCTTC
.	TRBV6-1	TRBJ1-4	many	CASSEAGRGEKLFF	TGTGCCAGCAGTGAAGCTGGCAGGGGAGAAAAACTGTTTTTT
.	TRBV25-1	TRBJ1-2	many	CASSEYSTGIYGYTF	TGTGCCAGCAGTGAATACAGCACAGGGATCTATGGCTACACCTTC
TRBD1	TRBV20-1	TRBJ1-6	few	CSARQGPPLGTGALGTLHF	TGCAGTGCTAGGCAGGGGCCACCCCTGGGGACAGGGGCCCTGGGAACCCTCCACTTT
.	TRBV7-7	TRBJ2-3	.	CASSLEPNTDTQYF	TGTGCTAGCAGCTTAGAACCAAACACAGATACGCAGTATTTT
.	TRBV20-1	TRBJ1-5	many	CSINLGGSNQPQHF	TGCAGCATTAATCTTGGTGGGAGCAATCAGCCCCAGCATTTT
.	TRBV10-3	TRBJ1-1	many	CAISEAPGRPTEAFF	TGTGCCATCAGTGAGGCTCCGGGCAGGCCCACTGAAGCTTTCTTT
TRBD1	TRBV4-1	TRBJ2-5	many	CASSQDTGGWETQYF	TGCGCCAGCAGCCAAGATACAGGGGGGTGGGAGACCCAGTACTTC
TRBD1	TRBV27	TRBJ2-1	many	CASSISPGGLSYNEQFF	TGTGCCAGCAGTATCTCCCCAGGGGGCCTCTCCTACAATGAGCAGTTCTTC
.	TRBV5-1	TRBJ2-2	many	CASREESNTGELFF	TGCGCCAGCAGGGAGGAGTCGAACACCGGGGAGCTGTTTTTT
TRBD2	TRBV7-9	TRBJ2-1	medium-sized	CASSSTSGGATEQFF	TGTGCCAGCAGCTCGACTAGCGGGGGGGCCACTGAGCAGTTCTTC
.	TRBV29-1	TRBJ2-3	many	CSVDPGPSTDTQYF	TGCAGCGTTGACCCGGGACCCAGCACAGATACGCAGTATTTT
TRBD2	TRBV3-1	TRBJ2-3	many	CASSQSGRSRTDTQYF	TGTGCCAGCAGCCAAAGCGGGAGATCCCGCACAGATACGCAGTATTTT
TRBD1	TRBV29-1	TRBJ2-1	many	CSVDLTGGFNNEQFF	TGCAGCGTTGACCTGACAGGGGGCTTCAACAATGAGCAGTTCTTC
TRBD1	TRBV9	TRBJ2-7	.	CASSVEGTGGYEQYF	TGTGCCAGCAGCGTAGAAGGGACAGGGGGTTACGAGCAGTACTTC
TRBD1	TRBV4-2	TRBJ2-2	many	CASSRQGVMELFF	TGTGCCAGCAGCCGACAGGGTGTCATGGAGCTGTTTTTT
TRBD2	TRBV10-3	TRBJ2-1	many	CAIKSASGRYNEQFF	TGTGCCATCAAGTCGGCTAGCGGGAGGTACAATGAGCAGTTCTTC
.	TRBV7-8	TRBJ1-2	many	CATNLQGSGHMGGYTF	TGTGCCACAAATTTACAGGGCTCGGGTCATATGGGAGGCTACACCTTC
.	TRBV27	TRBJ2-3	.	CASSEPDRPTDTQYF	TGTGCCAGCAGTGAACCGGACAGACCCACAGATACGCAGTATTTT
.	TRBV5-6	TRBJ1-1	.	CASSHPAIEAFF	TGTGCCAGCAGCCATCCGGCGATAGAAGCTTTCTTT
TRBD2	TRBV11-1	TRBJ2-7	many	CASSPPGTSVRLELYEQYF	TGTGCCAGCAGCCCGCCCGGGACTAGCGTCAGACTGGAGCTCTACGAGCAGTACTTC
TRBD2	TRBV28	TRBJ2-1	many	CASSFQRSGSSYNEQFF	TGTGCCAGCAGTTTCCAACGTAGCGGGAGCTCCTACAATGAGCAGTTCTTC
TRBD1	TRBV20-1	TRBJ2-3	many	CSAIIPKGTGGTDTQYF	TGCAGTGCCATCATCCCGAAGGGGACAGGGGGTACGGATACGCAGTATTTT
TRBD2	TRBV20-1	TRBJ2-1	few	CSAFTGTSGRIYNEQFF	TGCAGTGCTTTCACCGGGACTAGCGGGAGAATCTACAATGAGCAGTTCTTC
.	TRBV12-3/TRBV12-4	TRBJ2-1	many	CASSLTRRTYNEQFF	TGTGCCAGCAGTTTAACCCGGAGGACCTACAATGAGCAGTTCTTC
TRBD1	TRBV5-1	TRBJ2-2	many	CSSSPGTGTNGELFF	TGCTCCAGCAGCCCGGGGACAGGGACTAACGGGGAGCTGTTTTTT
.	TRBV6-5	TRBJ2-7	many	CASSFYSSYEQYF	TGTGCCAGCAGTTTCTACAGCTCCTACGAGCAGTACTTC
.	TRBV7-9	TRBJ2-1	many	CASSLGGFNEQFF	TGTGCCAGCAGCTTAGGCGGGTTCAATGAGCAGTTCTTC